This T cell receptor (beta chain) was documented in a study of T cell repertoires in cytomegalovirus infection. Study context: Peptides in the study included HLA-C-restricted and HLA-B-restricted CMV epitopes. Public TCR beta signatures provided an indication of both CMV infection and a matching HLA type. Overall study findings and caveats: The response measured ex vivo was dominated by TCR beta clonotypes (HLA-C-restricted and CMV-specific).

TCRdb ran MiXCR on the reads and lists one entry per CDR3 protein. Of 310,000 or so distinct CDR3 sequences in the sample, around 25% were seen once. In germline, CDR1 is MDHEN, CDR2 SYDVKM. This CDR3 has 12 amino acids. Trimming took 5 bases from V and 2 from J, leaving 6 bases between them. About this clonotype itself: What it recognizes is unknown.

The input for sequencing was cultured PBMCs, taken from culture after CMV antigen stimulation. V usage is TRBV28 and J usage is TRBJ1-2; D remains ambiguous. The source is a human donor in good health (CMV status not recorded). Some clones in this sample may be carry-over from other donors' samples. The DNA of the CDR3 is TGTGCCAGCAGTGAGGGCAACTATGGCTACACCTTC. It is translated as CASSEGNYGYTF.